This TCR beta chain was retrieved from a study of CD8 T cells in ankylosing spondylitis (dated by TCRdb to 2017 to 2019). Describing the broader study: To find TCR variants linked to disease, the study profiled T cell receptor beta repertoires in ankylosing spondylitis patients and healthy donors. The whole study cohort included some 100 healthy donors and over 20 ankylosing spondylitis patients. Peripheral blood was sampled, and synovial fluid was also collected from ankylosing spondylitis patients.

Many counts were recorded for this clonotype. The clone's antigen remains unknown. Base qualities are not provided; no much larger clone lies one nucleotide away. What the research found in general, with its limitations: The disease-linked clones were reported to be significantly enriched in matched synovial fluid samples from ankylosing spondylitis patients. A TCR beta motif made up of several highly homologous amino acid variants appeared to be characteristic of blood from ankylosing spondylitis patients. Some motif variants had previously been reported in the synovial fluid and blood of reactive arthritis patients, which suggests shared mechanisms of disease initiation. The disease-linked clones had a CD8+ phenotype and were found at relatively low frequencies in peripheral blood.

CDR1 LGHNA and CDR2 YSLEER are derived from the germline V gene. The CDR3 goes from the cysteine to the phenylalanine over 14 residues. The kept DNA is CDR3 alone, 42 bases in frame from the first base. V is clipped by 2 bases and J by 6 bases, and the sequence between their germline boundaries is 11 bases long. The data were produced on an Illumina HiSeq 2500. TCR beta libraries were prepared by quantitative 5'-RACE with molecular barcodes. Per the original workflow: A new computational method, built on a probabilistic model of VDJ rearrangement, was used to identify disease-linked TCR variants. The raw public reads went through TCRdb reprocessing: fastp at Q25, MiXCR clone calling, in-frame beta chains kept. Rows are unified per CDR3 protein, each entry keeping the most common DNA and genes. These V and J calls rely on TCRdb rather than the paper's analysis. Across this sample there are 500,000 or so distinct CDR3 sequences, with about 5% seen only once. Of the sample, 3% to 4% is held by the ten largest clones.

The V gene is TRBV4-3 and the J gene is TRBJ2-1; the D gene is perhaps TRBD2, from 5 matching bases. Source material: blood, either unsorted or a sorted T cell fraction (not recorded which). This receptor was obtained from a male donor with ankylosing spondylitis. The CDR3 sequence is CASSQRGRSNEQFF. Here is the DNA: TGCGCCAGCAGCCAACGGGGAAGGAGCAATGAGCAGTTCTTC.